This is a list of T cell receptor beta chains from one sample in a study of PD-L1 blockade in urothelial cancer. This table comes from immunoSEQ multiplex PCR, and its TCRdb copy is limited to in-frame clones, with some not included. The table lists roughly 50,000 clones, around 86% of them singletons. The source material was PBMCs, sampled around atezolizumab (anti-PD-L1) treatment. The receptors come from a man between 65 and 85 years old with urothelial cancer. Each CDR3 is given with its conserved first and last residue. D genes are given only for firm matches. A clone size is listed for some rows: how often the clone was seen (once, few, many), or a class if it is expanded.

abundance | j_gene | d_gene | v_gene | CDR3aa | CDR3nt
once | TRBJ1-3 | TRBD1 | TRBV29-1 | CSASTGYGPGNTIYF | TGCAGCGCCTCGACAGGGTATGGTCCTGGAAACACCATATATTTT
- | TRBJ1-2 | TRBD1 | TRBV29-1 | CSVEVLRQGAGYTF | TGCAGCGTTGAAGTACTTCGACAGGGGGCAGGCTACACCTTC
- | TRBJ1-2 | - | TRBV5-1 | CASSLGGPQDGYTF | TGCGCCAGCAGCTTGGGCGGGCCGCAAGATGGCTACACCTTC
- | TRBJ2-5 | TRBD2 | TRBV29-1 | CSVDLPGLAGVGETQYF | TGCAGCGTCGACCTCCCCGGGCTAGCGGGAGTGGGCGAGACCCAGTACTTC
- | TRBJ2-7 | - | TRBV27 | CASMGGASYEQYF | TGTGCCAGCATGGGGGGGGCCTCCTACGAGCAGTACTTC
once | TRBJ2-2 | TRBD2 | TRBV19 | CASSIPGLAGSNTGELFF | TGTGCCAGTAGTATTCCAGGACTAGCGGGGTCGAACACCGGGGAGCTGTTTTTT
- | TRBJ2-1 | - | TRBV18 | CASSPGAGVGEQFF | TGTGCCAGCTCACCCGGAGCAGGGGTCGGTGAGCAGTTCTTC
- | TRBJ1-1 | - | TRBV6-6 | CASSYSEGNTEAFF | TGTGCCAGCAGTTACTCGGAGGGGAACACTGAAGCTTTCTTT
- | TRBJ2-1 | - | TRBV18 | CASSPSPGANNEQFF | TGTGCCAGCTCACCAAGTCCGGGAGCGAACAATGAGCAGTTCTTC
- | TRBJ2-2 | - | TRBV10-2 | CASTALLVLLSANTGELFF | TGCGCCAGCACCGCCCTCTTGGTGCTCCTATCCGCGAACACCGGGGAGCTGTTTTTT
- | TRBJ2-7 | TRBD2 | TRBV5-4 | CASSRDYSYEQYF | TGTGCCAGCAGTCGGGACTACTCCTACGAGCAGTACTTC
few | TRBJ2-2 | - | TRBV30 | CAWSVRASVTNTGELFF | TGTGCCTGGAGTGTAAGGGCTAGCGTAACCAACACCGGGGAGCTGTTTTTT
once | TRBJ2-1 | - | TRBV5-1 | CASTRESTRDEQFF | TGCGCCAGTACTCGGGAGTCGACTCGGGATGAGCAGTTCTTC
- | TRBJ2-3 | TRBD2 | TRBV7-8 | CASSLQPAGGPGTDTQYF | TGTGCCAGCAGCTTACAGCCTGCGGGAGGGCCGGGGACAGATACGCAGTATTTT
- | TRBJ2-1 | - | TRBV7-9 | CASTQYNEQFF | TGTGCCAGCACCCAATACAATGAGCAGTTCTTC
- | TRBJ2-7 | - | TRBV6-6 | CASSTNRDFAYEQYF | TGTGCCAGCAGTACTAACCGGGACTTCGCCTACGAGCAGTACTTC
few | TRBJ2-1 | - | TRBV5-1 | CASSLDSNSNEQFF | TGCGCCAGCAGCTTGGATTCTAACTCCAATGAGCAGTTCTTC
few | TRBJ2-1 | TRBD1 | TRBV5-6 | CASSQGQGAAVEQFF | TGTGCCAGCAGCCAGGGACAGGGGGCGGCCGTCGAGCAGTTCTTC
- | TRBJ2-7 | - | TRBV29-1 | CSVGGTGRAEQYF | TGCAGCGTCGGGGGGACAGGTCGCGCGGAGCAGTACTTC
- | TRBJ2-5 | TRBD2 | TRBV4-2 | CASSSLAGAQETQYF | TGTGCCAGCAGCAGCTTAGCGGGCGCCCAAGAGACCCAGTACTTC
- | TRBJ1-1 | TRBD1 | TRBV27 | CASSRTGIGAEAFF | TGTGCCAGCAGTCGGACAGGGATTGGCGCTGAAGCTTTCTTT
- | TRBJ2-5 | TRBD1 | TRBV19 | CASSMSGTAFLGETQYF | TGTGCCAGTAGTATGAGTGGGACAGCCTTCCTTGGGGAGACCCAGTACTTC
- | TRBJ2-1 | TRBD1 | TRBV15 | CATSSPRDRGRRDEQFF | TGTGCCACCAGCAGTCCCCGGGACAGGGGGCGTAGGGATGAGCAGTTCTTC
- | TRBJ2-2 | - | TRBV18 | CASLHPTGTGELFF | TGTGCCAGCCTTCACCCCACCGGCACCGGGGAGCTGTTTTTT
- | TRBJ2-5 | TRBD2 | TRBV7-3 | CASSSAGGGETQYF | TGTGCCAGCAGCTCGGCCGGGGGGGGAGAGACCCAGTACTTC
- | TRBJ1-1 | TRBD1 | TRBV6-6 | CASSFPTGDGTEAFF | TGTGCCAGCAGTTTCCCGACAGGGGACGGGACTGAAGCTTTCTTT
few | TRBJ1-2 | TRBD1 | TRBV4-2 | CASSHLTGANYGYTF | TGTGCCAGCAGCCACCTGACAGGGGCGAACTATGGCTACACCTTC
- | TRBJ2-3 | - | TRBV6-1 | CASKVSGLPTQYAYF | TGTGCCAGCAAGGTTTCAGGGCTACCTACACAATACGCGTATTTT
- | TRBJ2-1 | - | TRBV19 | CASSIQFGSYNEQFF | TGTGCCAGTAGTATCCAGTTCGGGTCCTACAATGAGCAGTTCTTC
- | TRBJ1-4 | - | TRBV7-9 | CASSLSFIEKLFF | TGTGCCAGCAGCTTATCATTCATTGAAAAACTGTTTTTT
- | TRBJ2-3 | TRBD1 | TRBV19 | CASSAQGADTQYF | TGTGCCAGTAGTGCGCAGGGGGCCGATACGCAGTATTTT
- | TRBJ1-1 | - | TRBV19 | CATSVGGRVNTEAFF | TGTGCCACCTCCGTGGGTGGCAGGGTGAACACTGAAGCTTTCTTT
- | TRBJ2-2 | - | TRBV7-5 | CVRSPGTSGIIGELFF | TGTGTCAGAAGCCCAGGGACTAGCGGGATTATCGGGGAGCTGTTTTTT
- | TRBJ2-1 | TRBD1 | TRBV5-1 | CASSFTGGTNEQFF | TGCGCCAGCAGCTTCACAGGGGGGACCAATGAGCAGTTCTTC
- | TRBJ2-1 | TRBD2 | TRBV5-1 | CASSWTSGRGFYEQFF | TGCGCCAGCAGCTGGACTAGCGGGAGGGGGTTTTATGAGCAGTTCTTC
- | TRBJ1-2 | TRBD1 | TRBV5-1 | CASSKGTDIYGYTF | TGCGCCAGCAGCAAGGGGACAGACATATATGGCTACACCTTC
once | TRBJ1-5 | - | TRBV11-2 | CASSLTGSQPQHF | TGTGCCAGCAGCTTAACAGGGAGTCAGCCCCAGCATTTT
- | TRBJ1-3 | - | TRBV18 | CASSPSGQSSGNTIYF | TGTGCCAGCTCACCCTCTGGACAGTCCTCTGGAAACACCATATATTTT
- | TRBJ2-1 | TRBD2 | TRBV7-9 | CASSPLASSGRAPEQFF | TGTGCCAGCAGCCCCCTCGCCTCTAGCGGGAGGGCCCCTGAGCAGTTCTTC
- | TRBJ1-4 | - | TRBV25-1 | CASRSGSNEKLFF | TGTGCCAGCAGATCAGGGTCTAATGAAAAACTGTTTTTT
- | TRBJ2-7 | - | TRBV5-4 | CASSSGRESLGEQYF | TGTGCCAGCAGCTCAGGACGGGAGTCCCTGGGCGAGCAGTACTTC
- | TRBJ1-2 | - | TRBV9 | CASSVDGGYGYTF | TGTGCCAGCAGCGTGGACGGGGGCTATGGCTACACCTTC
few | TRBJ2-7 | - | TRBV30 | CAWSVGGGIHEQYF | TGTGCCTGGAGTGTGGGAGGGGGGATCCACGAGCAGTACTTC